This T cell receptor beta chain stems from a study of blood T cell repertoires in COVID-19. Per the study methods: Amplification of reference gene primers was used by the study to estimate nucleated cell counts. The protocol was immunoSEQ multiplex PCR, while the TCRdb copy is restricted to in-frame clones and leaves out a portion. The D gene and trimming were derived from the DNA, and the V and J assignments and clone size from that table. The table records a few hundred thousand clones, roughly 90% of them present only once. Before being deemed recovered, Cohort 3 donors had two negative PCRs, clearance, or symptom resolution. This clone occurred once. The CDR3 length is 14 residues. Trimming removed 6 bases from V and 5 bases from J; junction bases left unmatched: 9. The germline gives CDR1 SGDLS, CDR2 YYNGEE.

This chain uses TRBV9 with TRBJ1-2, with TRBD1 matching over 8 bases. Sequences were obtained from PBMCs or T cells enriched from blood (not recorded which). The TCR comes from a woman in her 30s who had recovered from COVID-19. The CDR3 DNA reads as TGTGCCAGCACTCCCGGCCAGGGGGCTTATGGCTACACCTTC. Its protein product is CASTPGQGAYGYTF.